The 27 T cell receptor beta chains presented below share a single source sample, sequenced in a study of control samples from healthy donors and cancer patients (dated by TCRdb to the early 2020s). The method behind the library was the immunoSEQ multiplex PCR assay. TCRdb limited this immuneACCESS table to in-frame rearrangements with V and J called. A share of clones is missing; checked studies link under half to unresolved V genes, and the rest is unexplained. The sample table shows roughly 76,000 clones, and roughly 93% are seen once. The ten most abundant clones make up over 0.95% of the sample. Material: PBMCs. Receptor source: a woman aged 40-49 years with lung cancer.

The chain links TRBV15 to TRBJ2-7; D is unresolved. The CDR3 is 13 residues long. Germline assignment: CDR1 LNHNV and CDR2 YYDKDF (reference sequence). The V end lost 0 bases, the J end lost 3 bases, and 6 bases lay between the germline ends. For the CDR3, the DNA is TGTGCCACCAGCAGAGACGTCCTCTACGAGCAGTACTTC. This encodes CATSRDVLYEQYF.

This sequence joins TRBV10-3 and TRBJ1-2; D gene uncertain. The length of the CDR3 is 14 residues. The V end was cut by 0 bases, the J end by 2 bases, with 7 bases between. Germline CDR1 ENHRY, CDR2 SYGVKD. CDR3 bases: TGTGCCATCAGTGAGTCGCCGGAGAACTATGGCTACACCTTC. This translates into CAISESPENYGYTF.

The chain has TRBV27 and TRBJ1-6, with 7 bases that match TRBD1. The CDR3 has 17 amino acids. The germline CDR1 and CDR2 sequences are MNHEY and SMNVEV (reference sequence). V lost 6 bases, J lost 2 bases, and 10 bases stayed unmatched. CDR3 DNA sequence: TGTGCCAGCAGCTATACAGGGGCCAACGCCTATAATTCACCCCTCCACTTT. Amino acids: CASSYTGANAYNSPLHF.

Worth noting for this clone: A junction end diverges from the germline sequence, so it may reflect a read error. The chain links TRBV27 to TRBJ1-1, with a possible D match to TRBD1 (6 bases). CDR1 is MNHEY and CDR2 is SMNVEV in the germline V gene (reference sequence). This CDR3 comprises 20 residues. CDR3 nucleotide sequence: TGTGCCAGCTGTTTTGTCGGGGGGCGGGGGGGGGAGCGCCGGGACACTGAAGCTTTCTTT. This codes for CASCFVGGRGGERRDTEAFF.

CDR3: CASSADPRYEKLFF. The CDR3 DNA reads as TGTGCCAGCAGTGCGGACCCCCGCTACGAAAAACTGTTTTTT. This chain joins TRBV2 and TRBJ1-4; D not resolved. The CDR3 has 14 residues. The V end lost 4 bases, the J end lost 8 bases, and 14 bases lay between the germline ends. Germline lookup yields CDR1 SNHLY and CDR2 FYNNEI.

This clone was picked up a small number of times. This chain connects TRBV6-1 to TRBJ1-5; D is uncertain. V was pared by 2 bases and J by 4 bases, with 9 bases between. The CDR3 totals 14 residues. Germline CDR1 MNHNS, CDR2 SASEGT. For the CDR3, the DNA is TGTGCCAGCAGTGAACTGGCGGGGAATCAGCCCCAGCATTTT. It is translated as CASSELAGNQPQHF.

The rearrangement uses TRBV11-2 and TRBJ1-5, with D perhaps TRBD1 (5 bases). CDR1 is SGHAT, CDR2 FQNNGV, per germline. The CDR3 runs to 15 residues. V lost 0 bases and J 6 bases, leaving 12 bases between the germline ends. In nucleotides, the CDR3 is TGTGCCAGCAGCTTAGATCGCGGGGCCGGTCAGCCCCAGCATTTT. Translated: CASSLDRGAGQPQHF.

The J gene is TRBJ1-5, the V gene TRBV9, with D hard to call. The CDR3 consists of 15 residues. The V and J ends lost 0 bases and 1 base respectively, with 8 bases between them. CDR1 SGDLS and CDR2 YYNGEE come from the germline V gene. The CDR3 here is CASSVGTLSNQPQHF. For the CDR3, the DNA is TGTGCCAGCAGCGTAGGGACTCTGAGCAATCAGCCCCAGCATTTT.

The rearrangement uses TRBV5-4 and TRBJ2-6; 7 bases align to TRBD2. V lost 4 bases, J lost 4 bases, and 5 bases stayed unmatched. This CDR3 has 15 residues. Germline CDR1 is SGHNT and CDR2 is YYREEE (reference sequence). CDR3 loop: CASSPGGTGANVLTF. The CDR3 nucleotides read TGTGCCAGCAGCCCGGGGGGTACCGGGGCCAACGTCCTGACTTTC.

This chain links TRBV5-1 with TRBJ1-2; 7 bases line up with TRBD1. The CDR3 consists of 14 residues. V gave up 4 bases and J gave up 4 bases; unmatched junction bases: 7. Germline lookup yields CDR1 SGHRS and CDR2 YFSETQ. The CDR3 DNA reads TGCGCCAGCAGCGTAACAGGGGACGCCTATGGCTACACCTTC. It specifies CASSVTGDAYGYTF.

The CDR3 region is CASSEGGYSYEQYF. CDR3 bases: TGCGCCAGCAGCGAGGGGGGATACTCCTACGAGCAGTACTTC. The rearrangement links TRBV5-1 to TRBJ2-7, with D perhaps given as TRBD1 or TRBD2 (6 bases each). Germline V gene data show CDR1 as SGHRS and CDR2 as YFSETQ. The V end lost 4 bases, the J end lost 0 bases, and 11 bases lay between the germline ends. CDR3 length: 14 amino acids.

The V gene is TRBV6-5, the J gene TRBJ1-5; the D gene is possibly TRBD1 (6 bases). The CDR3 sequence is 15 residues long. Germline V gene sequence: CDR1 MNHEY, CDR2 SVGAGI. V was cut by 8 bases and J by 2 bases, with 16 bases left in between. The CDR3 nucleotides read TGTGCCAGCGGGTCTGGGGGGCTTGGCAATCAGCCCCAGCATTTT. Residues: CASGSGGLGNQPQHF.

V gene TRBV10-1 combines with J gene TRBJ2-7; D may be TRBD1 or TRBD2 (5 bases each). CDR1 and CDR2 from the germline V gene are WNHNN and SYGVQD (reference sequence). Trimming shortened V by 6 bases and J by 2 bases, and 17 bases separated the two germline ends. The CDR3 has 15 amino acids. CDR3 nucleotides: TGCGCCAGCAGCGAAGAGGAACTGGGACCCTACGAGCAGTACTTC. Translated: CASSEEELGPYEQYF.

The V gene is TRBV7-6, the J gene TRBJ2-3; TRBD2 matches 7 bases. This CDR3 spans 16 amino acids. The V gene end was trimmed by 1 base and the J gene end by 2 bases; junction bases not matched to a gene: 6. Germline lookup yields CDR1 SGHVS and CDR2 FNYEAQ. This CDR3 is CASSLDTRGYTDTQYF. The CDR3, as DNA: TGTGCCAGCAGCTTAGATACGCGGGGGTACACAGATACGCAGTATTTT.

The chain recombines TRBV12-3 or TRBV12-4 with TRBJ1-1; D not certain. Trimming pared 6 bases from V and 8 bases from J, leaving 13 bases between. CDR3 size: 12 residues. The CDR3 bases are TGTGCCAGCAGAAAACGGGTGGCCGAAGCTTTCTTT. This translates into CASRKRVAEAFF.

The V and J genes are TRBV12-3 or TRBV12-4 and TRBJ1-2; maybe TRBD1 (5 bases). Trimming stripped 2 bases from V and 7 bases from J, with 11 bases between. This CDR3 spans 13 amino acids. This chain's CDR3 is CASSLQGLGGYTF. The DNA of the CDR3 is TGTGCCAGCAGTTTACAGGGCTTGGGTGGCTACACCTTC.

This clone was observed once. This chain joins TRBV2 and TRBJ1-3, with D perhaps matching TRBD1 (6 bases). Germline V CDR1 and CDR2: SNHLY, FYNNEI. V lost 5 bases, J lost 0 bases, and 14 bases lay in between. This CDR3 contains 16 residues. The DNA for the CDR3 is TGTGCCAGCAGTATTAACTCAGGGGCCTCTGGAAACACCATATATTTT. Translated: CASSINSGASGNTIYF.

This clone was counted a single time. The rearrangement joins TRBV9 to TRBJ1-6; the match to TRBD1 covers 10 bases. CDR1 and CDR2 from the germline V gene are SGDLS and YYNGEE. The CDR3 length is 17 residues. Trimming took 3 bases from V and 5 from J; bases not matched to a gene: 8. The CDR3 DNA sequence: TGTGCCAGCAGCGCACCTGGGACAGGGGTAAATAATTCACCCCTCCACTTT. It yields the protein CASSAPGTGVNNSPLHF.

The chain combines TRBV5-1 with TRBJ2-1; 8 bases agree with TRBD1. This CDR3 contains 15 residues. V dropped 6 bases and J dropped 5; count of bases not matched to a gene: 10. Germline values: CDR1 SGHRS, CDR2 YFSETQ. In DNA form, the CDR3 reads TGCGCCAGCACCCTCGCAGGGGGCAGTCACAATGAGCAGTTCTTC. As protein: CASTLAGGSHNEQFF.

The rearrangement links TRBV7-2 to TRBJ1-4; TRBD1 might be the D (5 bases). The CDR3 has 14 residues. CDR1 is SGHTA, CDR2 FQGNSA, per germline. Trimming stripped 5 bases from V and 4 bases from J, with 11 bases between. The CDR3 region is CASSRTRDNEKLFF. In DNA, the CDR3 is TGTGCCAGCAGCCGGACACGGGATAATGAAAAACTGTTTTTT. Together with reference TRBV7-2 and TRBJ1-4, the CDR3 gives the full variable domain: GAGVSQSPSNKVTEKGKDVELRCDPISGHTALYWYRQSLGQGLEFLIYFQGNSAPDKSGLPSDRFSAERTGGSVSTLTIQRTQQEDSAVYLCASSRTRDNEKLFFGSGTQLSVL.

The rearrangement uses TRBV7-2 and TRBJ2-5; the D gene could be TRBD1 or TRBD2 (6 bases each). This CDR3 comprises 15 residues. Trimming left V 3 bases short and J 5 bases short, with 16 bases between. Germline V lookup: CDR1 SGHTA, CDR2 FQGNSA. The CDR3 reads CASSFIGGRGETQYF. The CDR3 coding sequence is TGTGCCAGCAGCTTCATAGGGGGGAGAGGGGAGACCCAGTACTTC.

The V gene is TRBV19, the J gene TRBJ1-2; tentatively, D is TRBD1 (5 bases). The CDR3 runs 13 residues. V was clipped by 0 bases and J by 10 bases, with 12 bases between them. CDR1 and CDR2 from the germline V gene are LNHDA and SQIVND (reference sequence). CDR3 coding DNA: TGTGCCAGTAGTATAGATGGCAGGGCCGCCTACACCTTC. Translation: CASSIDGRAAYTF.

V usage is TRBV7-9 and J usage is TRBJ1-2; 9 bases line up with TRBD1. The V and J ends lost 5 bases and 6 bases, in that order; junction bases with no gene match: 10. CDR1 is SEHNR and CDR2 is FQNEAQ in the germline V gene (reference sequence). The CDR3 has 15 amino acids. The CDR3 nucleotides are TGTGCCAGCAGCCCTGGGACAGGGCATTTCGATGGCTACACCTTC. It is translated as CASSPGTGHFDGYTF.

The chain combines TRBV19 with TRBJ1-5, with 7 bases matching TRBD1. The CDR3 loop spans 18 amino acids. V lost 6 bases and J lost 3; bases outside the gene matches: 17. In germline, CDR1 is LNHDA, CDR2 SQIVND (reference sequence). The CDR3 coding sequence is TGTGCCAGTAGCCTACAGAGCTCAGGGGACAGATACAATCAGCCCCAGCATTTT. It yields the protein CASSLQSSGDRYNQPQHF.

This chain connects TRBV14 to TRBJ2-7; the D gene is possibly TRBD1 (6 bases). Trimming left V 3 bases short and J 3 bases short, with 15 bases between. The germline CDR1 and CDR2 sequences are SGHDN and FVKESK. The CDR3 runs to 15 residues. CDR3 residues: CASSHPGDRYYEQYF. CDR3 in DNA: TGTGCCAGCAGCCATCCAGGGGATCGTTACTACGAGCAGTACTTC. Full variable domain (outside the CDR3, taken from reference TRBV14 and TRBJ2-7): EAGVTQFPSHSVIEKGQTVTLRCDPISGHDNLYWYRRVMGKEIKFLLHFVKESKQDESGMPNNRFLAERTGGTYSTLKVQPAELEDSGVYFCASSHPGDRYYEQYFGPGTRLTVT.

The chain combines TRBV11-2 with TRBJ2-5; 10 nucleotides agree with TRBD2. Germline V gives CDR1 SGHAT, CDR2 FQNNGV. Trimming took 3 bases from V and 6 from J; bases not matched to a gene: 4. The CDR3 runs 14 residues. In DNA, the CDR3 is TGTGCCAGCAGCTTTACTAGCGGGGAAAAGACCCAGTACTTC. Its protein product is CASSFTSGEKTQYF.

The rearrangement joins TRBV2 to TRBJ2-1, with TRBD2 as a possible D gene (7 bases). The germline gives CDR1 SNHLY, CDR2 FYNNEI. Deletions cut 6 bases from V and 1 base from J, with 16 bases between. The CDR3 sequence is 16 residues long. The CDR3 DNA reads TGTGCCAGCAGAGCCTTTGAGGGGGGGTCCTACAATGAGCAGTTCTTC. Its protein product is CASRAFEGGSYNEQFF.